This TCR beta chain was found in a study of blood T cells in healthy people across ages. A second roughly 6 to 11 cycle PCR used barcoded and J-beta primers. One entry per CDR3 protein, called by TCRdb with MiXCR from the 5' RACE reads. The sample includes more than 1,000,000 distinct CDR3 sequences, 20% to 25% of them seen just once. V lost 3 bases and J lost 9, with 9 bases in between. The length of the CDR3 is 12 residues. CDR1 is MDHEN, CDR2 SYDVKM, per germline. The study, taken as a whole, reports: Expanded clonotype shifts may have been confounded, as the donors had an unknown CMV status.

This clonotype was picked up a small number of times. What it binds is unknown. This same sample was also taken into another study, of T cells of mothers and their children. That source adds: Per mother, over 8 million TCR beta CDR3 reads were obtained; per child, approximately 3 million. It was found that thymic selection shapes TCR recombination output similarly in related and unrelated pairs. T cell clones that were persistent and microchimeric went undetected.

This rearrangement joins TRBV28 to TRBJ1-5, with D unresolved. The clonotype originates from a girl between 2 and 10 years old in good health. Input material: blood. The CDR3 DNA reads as TGTGCCAGCAGTTTGGCGGTGCGGCCCCAGCATTTT. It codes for CASSLAVRPQHF.